Below, 24 T cell receptor beta chains from the same sample are listed, as sequenced in a study of cytomegalovirus exposure and HLA in healthy donors. PCR employed 60 Vbeta and 13 Jbeta primers. Clones were read by immunoSEQ multiplex PCR, and TCRdb kept only the in-frame ones, dropping some. There are about 76,000 clones in the sample, with roughly 4.7% held by the top ten. Specimen: PBMCs. These receptors were obtained from a woman aged 40 to 50 in good health and CMV-seropositive.

The rearrangement links TRBV27 to TRBJ1-2; 7 nucleotides align to TRBD1. The CDR3 contains 16 residues. Trimming removed 0 bases from V and 3 bases from J; junction bases left unmatched: 7. Per germline, CDR1 MNHEY and CDR2 SMNVEV (reference sequence). CDR3 region: CASSLSIGGAHYGYTF. The CDR3 coding sequence is TGTGCCAGCAGTTTATCGATAGGGGGCGCTCACTATGGCTACACCTTC.

The chain carries TRBV12-5 and TRBJ2-7; D remains unclear. The V gene's germline CDR1 is LGHNT and CDR2 FRNRAP. The CDR3 runs 16 residues. The V end was cut by 7 bases, the J end by 0 bases, with 19 bases between. CDR3 region: CASAASADSSSYEQYF. In nucleotides, the CDR3 is TGTGCTAGTGCCGCTTCCGCGGATTCGAGCTCCTACGAGCAGTACTTC.

The CDR3 loop reads CASSPGGLNTEAFF. CDR3 coding DNA: TGTGCCAGCAGCCCAGGGGGCTTGAACACTGAAGCTTTCTTT. The chain carries TRBV7-9 and TRBJ1-1; 8 bases agree with TRBD1. V lost 5 bases, J lost 0 bases, and 2 bases stayed unmatched. The V gene's germline CDR1 is SEHNR and CDR2 FQNEAQ (reference sequence). The CDR3 totals 14 residues. Filled out from reference TRBV7-9 and TRBJ1-1, the complete variable domain reads DTGVSQNPRHKITKRGQNVTFRCDPISEHNRLYWYRQTLGQGPEFLTYFQNEAQLEKSRLLSDRFSAERPKGSFSTLEIQRTEQGDSAMYLCASSPGGLNTEAFFGQGTRLTVV.

The chain joins TRBV5-1 to TRBJ2-7; 9 nucleotides line up with TRBD2. V lost 0 bases and J lost 7; bases outside the gene matches: 8. Germline lookup yields CDR1 SGHRS and CDR2 YFSETQ. The CDR3 is made up of 15 amino acids. In DNA, the CDR3 is TGCGCCAGCAGCTTGGGCGGGAGGGCCCTAGGGGAGCAGTACTTC. It is translated as CASSLGGRALGEQYF. Based on the CDR3 plus reference TRBV5-1 and TRBJ2-7, the full variable domain is KAGVTQTPRYLIKTRGQQVTLSCSPISGHRSVSWYQQTPGQGLQFLFEYFSETQRNKGNFPGRFSGRQFSNSRSEMNVSTLELGDSALYLCASSLGGRALGEQYFGPGTRLTVT.

The chain employs TRBV19 and TRBJ2-5; 12 nucleotides match TRBD2. Germline-derived CDR1 and CDR2 are LNHDA and SQIVND (reference sequence). J was trimmed by 5 bases and V by 5 bases; bases with no gene match: 9. The CDR3 is 16 amino acids. The CDR3 sequence: CASSPRLAGEGETQYF. The CDR3 bases are TGTGCCAGTAGTCCGCGACTAGCGGGAGAGGGGGAGACCCAGTACTTC.

The chain employs TRBV7-2 and TRBJ2-5; D unclear. Trimming shortened V by 3 bases and J by 3 bases, and 14 bases separated the two germline ends. The CDR3 runs 15 residues. Germline CDR1 reads SGHTA; CDR2 reads FQGNSA. Here the CDR3 reads CASSFLALAEETQYF. CDR3 nucleotide sequence: TGTGCCAGCAGCTTCCTTGCATTGGCGGAAGAGACCCAGTACTTC.

This chain links TRBV7-2 with TRBJ1-2; 9 bases fit TRBD1. Losses at the gene ends were 1 base for V and 7 bases for J; bases not matched to a gene: 7. The CDR3 spans 15 residues. Germline V gene lookup returns CDR1 SGHTA and CDR2 FQGNSA. The DNA for the CDR3 is TGTGCCAGCAGCTTAGGGCGGACAGGGGACGGTGGCTACACCTTC. Its protein is CASSLGRTGDGGYTF.

The rearrangement links TRBV18 to TRBJ2-5; 9 bases are shared with TRBD1. Germline assignment: CDR1 KGHSH and CDR2 LQKENI. J gave up 5 bases and V 1 base, and 14 bases lay outside the gene matches. There are 18 residues in the CDR3. CDR3 region: CASSPRILGQGKRETQYF. CDR3 DNA sequence: TGTGCCAGCTCACCACGCATCCTAGGACAGGGGAAACGGGAGACCCAGTACTTC. The whole variable domain, remainder taken from reference TRBV18 and TRBJ2-5, is NAGVMQNPRHLVRRRGQEARLRCSPMKGHSHVYWYRQLPEEGLKFMVYLQKENIIDESGMPKERFSAEFPKEGPSILRIQQVVRGDSAAYFCASSPRILGQGKRETQYFGPGTRLLVL.

The chain joins TRBV7-9 to TRBJ1-3, with D unresolved. Trimming took off 5 bases at V and 6 bases at J, with 11 bases between the two ends. The CDR3 runs 13 residues. CDR1 and CDR2 from the germline V gene are SEHNR and FQNEAQ (reference sequence). CDR3 bases: TGTGCCAGCAGCCCTACGGAGACAAACACCATATATTTT. This encodes CASSPTETNTIYF.

V and J are TRBV18 and TRBJ2-5, with TRBD2 identical over 10 bases. V gave up 4 bases and J gave up 0 bases; unmatched junction bases: 5. The CDR3 covers 16 residues. Germline V CDR1 and CDR2: KGHSH, LQKENI. The CDR3 nucleotides read TGTGCCAGCTCACGTAGGACTAGCGGATACCAAGAGACCCAGTACTTC. It encodes CASSRRTSGYQETQYF.

The CDR3 DNA follows: TGTGCCAGCAGTTACTCATTCGGGGGACTTGGAGGCTACACCTTC. Protein: CASSYSFGGLGGYTF. V and J are TRBV6-5 and TRBJ1-2, with D possibly matching TRBD1 (5 bases). The germline V gene encodes CDR1 MNHEY and CDR2 SVGAGI. The CDR3 consists of 15 residues. V shed 0 bases and J shed 8 bases, with 16 bases lying between them.

V is TRBV4-3 and J is TRBJ2-3; the D is unclear. V lost 1 base and J 4 bases, leaving 12 bases between the germline ends. This CDR3 comprises 15 residues. Per the germline V gene, CDR1 is LGHNA and CDR2 is YSLEER. CDR3 residues: CASSQGFSQADTQYF. The CDR3 DNA reads TGCGCCAGCAGCCAAGGGTTTAGTCAGGCAGATACGCAGTATTTT.

The chain links TRBV19 to TRBJ2-1, with 12 bases that match TRBD2. Germline V CDR1 and CDR2: LNHDA, SQIVND (reference sequence). After removal of 4 bases from V and 1 base from J, the junction contained 11 bases not matched to a gene. CDR3 length: 19 amino acids. The CDR3 bases are TGTGCCAGTAGTACCAGAGGACTAGCGGGAATAGCATCCTACAATGAGCAGTTCTTC. This gives the protein CASSTRGLAGIASYNEQFF.

This chain joins TRBV19 and TRBJ2-5; D not certain. The CDR3 is 14 residues long. Trimming left V 7 bases short and J 2 bases short, with 14 bases between. CDR1 and CDR2 (germline): LNHDA, SQIVND (reference sequence). The CDR3 protein is CASNANAGQETQYF. The CDR3 nucleotides are TGTGCCAGTAACGCGAACGCAGGTCAAGAGACCCAGTACTTC.

The rearrangement links TRBV6-6 to TRBJ1-5; 7 bases are shared with TRBD1. The germline gives CDR1 MNHNY, CDR2 SVGAGI (reference sequence). The CDR3 runs to 14 residues. V was pared by 6 bases and J by 7 bases, with 9 bases of the junction left unmatched. CDR3 in DNA: TGTGCCAGCAGGCCCTCAGGGGGTCAGCAGCCCCAGCATTTT. The encoded protein is CASRPSGGQQPQHF.

The rearrangement joins TRBV6-1 to TRBJ2-2; possibly TRBD2 for D (5 bases). The germline gives CDR1 MNHNS, CDR2 SASEGT. Deletions cut 0 bases from V and 3 bases from J, with 5 bases between. The CDR3 spans 14 residues. For the CDR3, the DNA is TGTGCCAGCAGTGAAGCGGGAGACACCGGGGAGCTGTTTTTT. This sequence encodes CASSEAGDTGELFF.

The genes are TRBV7-8 and TRBJ2-7; D possibly corresponds to TRBD2 (5 bases). This CDR3 spans 14 amino acids. Trimming stripped 6 bases from V and 2 bases from J, with 14 bases between. Germline CDR1 SGHVS, CDR2 FQNEAQ. The CDR3 bases are TGTGCCAGCAGTCACTTTAGCGCTACCTACGAGCAGTACTTC. Translation gives CASSHFSATYEQYF. The variable domain in full, completed from reference TRBV7-8 and TRBJ2-7, reads GAGVSQSPRYKVAKRGQDVALRCDPISGHVSLFWYQQALGQGPEFLTYFQNEAQLDKSGLPSDRFFAERPEGSVSTLKIQRTQQEDSAVYLCASSHFSATYEQYFGPGTRLTVT.

The rearrangement joins TRBV27 to TRBJ2-7, with D possibly matching TRBD2 (5 bases). Germline loops: CDR1 MNHEY, CDR2 SMNVEV (reference sequence). This CDR3 spans 14 amino acids. Trimming pared 3 bases from V and 5 bases from J, leaving 14 bases between. The CDR3 region is CASSFEGSSDEQYF. The CDR3 bases are TGTGCCAGCAGTTTCGAGGGTAGTTCGGACGAGCAGTACTTC.

The chain is built from TRBV6-6 and TRBJ1-2; unclear D gene. V gave up 2 bases and J gave up 2 bases, with 6 bases separating them. The CDR3 is made up of 13 amino acids. The V gene's germline CDR1 is MNHNY and CDR2 SVGAGI (reference sequence). For the CDR3, the DNA is TGTGCCAGCAGTTACCGAGAAAACTATGGCTACACCTTC. Amino acid sequence: CASSYRENYGYTF.

V is TRBV11-3 and J is TRBJ2-1, with 10 bases aligning to TRBD2. The CDR3 runs to 15 residues. With 5 bases clipped from V and 5 bases from J, the junction kept 6 bases outside the gene matches. Germline V lookup: CDR1 SGHNT, CDR2 YENEEA. CDR3 in amino acids: CASSPRLAGHNEQFF. The DNA of the CDR3 is TGTGCCAGCAGCCCTCGACTAGCGGGCCACAATGAGCAGTTCTTC.

The chain combines TRBV9 with TRBJ2-1, with D tentatively TRBD2 (6 bases). The V gene lost 0 bases and the J gene lost 9 bases, with 10 bases spanning the gap. Germline assignment: CDR1 SGDLS and CDR2 YYNGEE. This CDR3 has 13 residues. CDR3 sequence (DNA): TGTGCCAGCAGCGTAGGAGGGAGGAGTGAGCAGTTCTTC. Translating it yields CASSVGGRSEQFF.

This rearrangement joins TRBV6-4 to TRBJ1-6; 9 bases are a match to TRBD1. V lost 6 bases to trimming and J lost 8 bases; unmatched junction nucleotides: 5. Germline V gene data show CDR1 as MRHNA and CDR2 as SNTAGT. This CDR3 region has 14 residues. CDR3 nucleotide sequence: TGTGCCAGCAGCCCCCGGGACAGGGATTCACCCCTCCACTTT. This gives the protein CASSPRDRDSPLHF.

The chain uses TRBV6-5 and TRBJ2-1; 10 bases line up with TRBD2. The germline gives CDR1 MNHEY, CDR2 SVGAGI. The CDR3 is 16 amino acids. V lost 2 bases, J lost 8 bases, and 9 bases stayed unmatched. In nucleotides, the CDR3 is TGTGCCAGCAGTTACATTGCTCTAGCGGGAGAGGATGAGCAGTTCTTC. Residues: CASSYIALAGEDEQFF.

The V and J genes are TRBV2 and TRBJ1-5, with D perhaps TRBD1 (6 bases). The CDR3 is 14 residues long. Per germline, CDR1 SNHLY and CDR2 FYNNEI. With 2 bases removed from V and 4 bases from J, the gap between germline ends came to 9 bases. The CDR3 DNA reads as TGTGCCAGCAGTGAACGGACAGAAAATCAGCCCCAGCATTTT. Translating gives CASSERTENQPQHF.